This entry describes one T cell receptor (beta chain). The data were taken from a study of technical replicates of blood from a handful of donors. The repertoire was sequenced with immunoSEQ multiplex PCR; TCRdb's copy has only in-frame clones and lacks some. Of tens of thousands of clones listed, 95% to 98% are singletons. Germline V lookup: CDR1 MNHNY, CDR2 SVGAGI (reference sequence). The V gene lost 6 bases and the J gene lost 3 bases, with 8 bases spanning the gap. The length of the CDR3 is 12 residues. Sequenced material: T cells isolated from PBMCs. V gene TRBV6-6 combines with J gene TRBJ1-1, with D perhaps TRBD1 (6 bases). The clonotype comes from a human donor in good health. CDR3 nucleotides: TGTGCCAGCAGGTCAGGGGACACTGAAGCTTTCTTT. Encoded protein: CASRSGDTEAFF.